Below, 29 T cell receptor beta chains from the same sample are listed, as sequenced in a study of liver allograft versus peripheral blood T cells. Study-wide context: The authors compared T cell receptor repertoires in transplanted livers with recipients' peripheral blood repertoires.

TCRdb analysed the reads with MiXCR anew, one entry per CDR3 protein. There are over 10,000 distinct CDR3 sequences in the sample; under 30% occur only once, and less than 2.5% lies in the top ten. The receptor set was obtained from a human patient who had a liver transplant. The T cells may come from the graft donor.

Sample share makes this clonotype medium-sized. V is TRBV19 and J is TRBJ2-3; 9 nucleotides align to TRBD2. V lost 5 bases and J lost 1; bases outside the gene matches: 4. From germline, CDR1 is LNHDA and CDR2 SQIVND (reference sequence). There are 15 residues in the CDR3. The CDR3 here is CASSSLAGRTDTQYF. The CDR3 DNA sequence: TGTGCCAGTAGTTCCCTAGCGGGGCGCACAGATACGCAGTATTTT.

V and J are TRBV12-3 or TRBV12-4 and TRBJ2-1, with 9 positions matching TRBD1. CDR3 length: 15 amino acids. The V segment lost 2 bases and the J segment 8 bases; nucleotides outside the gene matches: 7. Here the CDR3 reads CASSLTDRGSDEQFF. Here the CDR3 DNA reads TGTGCCAGCAGTTTAACGGACAGGGGAAGCGATGAGCAGTTCTTC.

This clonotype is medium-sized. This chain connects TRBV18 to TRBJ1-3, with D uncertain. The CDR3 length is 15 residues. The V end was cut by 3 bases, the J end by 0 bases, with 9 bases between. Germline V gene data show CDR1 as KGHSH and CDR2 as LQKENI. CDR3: CASSPAQASGNTIYF. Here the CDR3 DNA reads TGTGCCAGCTCACCCGCGCAGGCCTCTGGAAACACCATATATTTT.

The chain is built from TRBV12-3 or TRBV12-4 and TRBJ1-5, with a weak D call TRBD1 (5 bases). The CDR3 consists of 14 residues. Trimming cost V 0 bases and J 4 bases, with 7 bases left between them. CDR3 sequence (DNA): TGTGCCAGCAGTTTAGCGGGGGGGAATCAGCCCCAGCATTTT. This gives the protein CASSLAGGNQPQHF.

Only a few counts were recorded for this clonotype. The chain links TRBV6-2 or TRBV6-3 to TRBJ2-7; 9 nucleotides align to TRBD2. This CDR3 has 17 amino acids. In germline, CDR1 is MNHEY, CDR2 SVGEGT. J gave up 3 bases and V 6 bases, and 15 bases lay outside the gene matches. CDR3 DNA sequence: TGTGCCAGCAGCAAACTTCCATTTAGCGGGAGAAACTACGAGCAGTACTTC. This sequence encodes CASSKLPFSGRNYEQYF.

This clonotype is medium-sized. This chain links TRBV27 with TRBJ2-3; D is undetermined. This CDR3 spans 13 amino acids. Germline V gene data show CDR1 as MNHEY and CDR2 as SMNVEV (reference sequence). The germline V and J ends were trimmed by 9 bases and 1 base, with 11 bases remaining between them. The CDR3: CASRVSGTDTQYF. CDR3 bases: TGTGCCAGTAGGGTCAGCGGCACAGATACGCAGTATTTT.

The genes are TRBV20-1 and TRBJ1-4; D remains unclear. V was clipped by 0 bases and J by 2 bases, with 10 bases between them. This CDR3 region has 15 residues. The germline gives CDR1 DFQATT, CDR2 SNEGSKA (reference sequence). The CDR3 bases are TGCAGTGCTAGAGATTTGGGTTCTACTAATGAAAAACTGTTTTTT. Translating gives CSARDLGSTNEKLFF.

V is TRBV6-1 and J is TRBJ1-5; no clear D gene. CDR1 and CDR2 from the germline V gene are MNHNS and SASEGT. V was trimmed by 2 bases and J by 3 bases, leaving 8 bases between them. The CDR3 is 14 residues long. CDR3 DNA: TGTGCCAGCAGTGAAATGGCAGACAATCAGCCCCAGCATTTT. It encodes CASSEMADNQPQHF.

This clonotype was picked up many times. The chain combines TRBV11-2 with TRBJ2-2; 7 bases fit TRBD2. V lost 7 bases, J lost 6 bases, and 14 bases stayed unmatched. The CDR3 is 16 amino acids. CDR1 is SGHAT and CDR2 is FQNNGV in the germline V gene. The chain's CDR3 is CASTDTPGGNAGELFF. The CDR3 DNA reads TGTGCCAGCACCGATACCCCGGGGGGTAACGCCGGGGAGCTGTTTTTT.

The CDR3 reads CASSPERTGQLYGYTF. The CDR3 DNA reads TGTGCCAGCTCACCAGAGCGGACAGGTCAACTCTATGGCTACACCTTC. The rearrangement joins TRBV18 to TRBJ1-2; 7 bases agree with TRBD1. The CDR3 consists of 16 residues. Trimming cost V 2 bases and J 4 bases; bases outside gene matches: 10. Germline-derived CDR1 and CDR2 are KGHSH and LQKENI. Complete variable domain (other parts from reference TRBV18 and TRBJ1-2): NAGVMQNPRHLVRRRGQEARLRCSPMKGHSHVYWYRQLPEEGLKFMVYLQKENIIDESGMPKERFSAEFPKEGPSILRIQQVVRGDSAAYFCASSPERTGQLYGYTFGSGTRLTVV.

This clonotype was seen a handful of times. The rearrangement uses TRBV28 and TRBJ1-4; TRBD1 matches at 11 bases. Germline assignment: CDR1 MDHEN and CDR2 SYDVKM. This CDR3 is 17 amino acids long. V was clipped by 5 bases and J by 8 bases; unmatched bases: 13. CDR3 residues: CASSVPGQGGGREKLFF. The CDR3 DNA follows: TGTGCCAGCAGTGTTCCGGGACAGGGGGGGGGTCGGGAAAAACTGTTTTTT.

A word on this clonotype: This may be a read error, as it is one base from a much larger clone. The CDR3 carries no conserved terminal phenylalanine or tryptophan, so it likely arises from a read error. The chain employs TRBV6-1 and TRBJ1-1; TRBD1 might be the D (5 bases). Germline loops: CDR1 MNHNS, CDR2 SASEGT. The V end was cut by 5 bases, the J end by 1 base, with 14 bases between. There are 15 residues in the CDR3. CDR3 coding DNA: TGTGCCAGCAGTTCTGGGACGGACTCGAACACTGAAGCTTTCCTT. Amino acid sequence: CASSSGTDSNTEAFL.

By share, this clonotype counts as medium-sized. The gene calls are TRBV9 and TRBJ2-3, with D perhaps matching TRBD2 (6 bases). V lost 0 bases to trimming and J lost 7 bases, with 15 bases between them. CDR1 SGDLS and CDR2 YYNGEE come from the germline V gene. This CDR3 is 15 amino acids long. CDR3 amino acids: CASSVVAGSTNTQYF. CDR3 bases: TGTGCCAGCAGCGTAGTCGCGGGAAGCACTAATACGCAGTATTTT.

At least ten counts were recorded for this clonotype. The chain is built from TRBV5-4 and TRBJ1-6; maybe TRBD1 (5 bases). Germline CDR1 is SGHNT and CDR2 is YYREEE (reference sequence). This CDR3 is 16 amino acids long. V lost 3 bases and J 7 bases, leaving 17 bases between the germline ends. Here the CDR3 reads CASSYPNRRGNSPLHF. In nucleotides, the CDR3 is TGTGCCAGCAGCTACCCAAATAGAAGGGGAAATTCACCCCTCCACTTT.

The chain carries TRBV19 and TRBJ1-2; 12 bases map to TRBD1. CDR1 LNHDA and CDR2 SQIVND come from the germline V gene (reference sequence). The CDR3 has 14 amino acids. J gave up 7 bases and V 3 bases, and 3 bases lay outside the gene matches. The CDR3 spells CASSIGTGGRGYTF. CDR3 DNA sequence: TGTGCCAGTAGTATTGGGACAGGGGGCCGTGGCTACACCTTC.

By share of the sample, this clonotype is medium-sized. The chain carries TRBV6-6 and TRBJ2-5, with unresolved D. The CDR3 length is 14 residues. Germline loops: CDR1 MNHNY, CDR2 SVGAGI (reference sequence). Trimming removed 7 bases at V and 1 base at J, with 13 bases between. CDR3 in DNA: TGTGCCAGCATAAAGGACGGTACCCAAGAGACCCAGTACTTC. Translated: CASIKDGTQETQYF.

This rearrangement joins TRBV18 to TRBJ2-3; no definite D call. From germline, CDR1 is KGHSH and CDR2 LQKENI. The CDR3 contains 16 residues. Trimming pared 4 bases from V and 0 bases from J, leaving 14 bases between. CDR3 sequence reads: CASSLDQIPSTDTQYF. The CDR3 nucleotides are TGTGCCAGCTCACTCGACCAAATCCCTAGCACAGATACGCAGTATTTT.

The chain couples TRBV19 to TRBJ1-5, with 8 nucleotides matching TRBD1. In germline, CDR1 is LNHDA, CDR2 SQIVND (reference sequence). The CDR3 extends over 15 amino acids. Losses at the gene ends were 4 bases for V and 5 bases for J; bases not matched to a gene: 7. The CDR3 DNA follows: TGTGCCAGTAGTACCCCGGGACAGGAATATCAGCCCCAGCATTTT. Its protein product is CASSTPGQEYQPQHF.

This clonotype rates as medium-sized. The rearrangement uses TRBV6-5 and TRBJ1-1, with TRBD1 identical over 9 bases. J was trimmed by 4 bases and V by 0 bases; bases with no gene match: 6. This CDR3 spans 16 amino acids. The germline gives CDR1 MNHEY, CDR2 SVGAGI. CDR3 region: CASSYSTGGMSTEAFF. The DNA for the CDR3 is TGTGCCAGCAGTTACTCGACAGGGGGTATGAGCACTGAAGCTTTCTTT.

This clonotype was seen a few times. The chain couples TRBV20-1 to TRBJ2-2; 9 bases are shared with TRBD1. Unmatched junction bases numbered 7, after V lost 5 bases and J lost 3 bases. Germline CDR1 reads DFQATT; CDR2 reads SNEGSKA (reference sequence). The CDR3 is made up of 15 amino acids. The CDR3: CSAPRQGGDTGELFF. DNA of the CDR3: TGCAGTGCTCCCCGACAGGGGGGGGACACCGGGGAGCTGTTTTTT.

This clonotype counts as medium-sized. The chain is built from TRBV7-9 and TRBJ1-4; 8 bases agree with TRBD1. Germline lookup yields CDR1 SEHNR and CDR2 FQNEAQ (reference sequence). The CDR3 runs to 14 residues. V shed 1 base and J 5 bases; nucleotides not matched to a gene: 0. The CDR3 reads CASSLGTGNEKLFF. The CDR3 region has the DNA TGTGCCAGCAGCTTAGGGACAGGGAATGAAAAACTGTTTTTT. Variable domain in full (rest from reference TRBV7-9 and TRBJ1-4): DTGVSQNPRHKITKRGQNVTFRCDPISEHNRLYWYRQTLGQGPEFLTYFQNEAQLEKSRLLSDRFSAERPKGSFSTLEIQRTEQGDSAMYLCASSLGTGNEKLFFGSGTQLSVL.

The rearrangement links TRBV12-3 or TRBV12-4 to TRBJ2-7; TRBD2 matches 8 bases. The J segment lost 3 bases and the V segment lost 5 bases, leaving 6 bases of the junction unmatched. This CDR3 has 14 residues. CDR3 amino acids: CASSVQSGGYEQYF. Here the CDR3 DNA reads TGTGCCAGCAGTGTTCAAAGCGGGGGCTACGAGCAGTACTTC.

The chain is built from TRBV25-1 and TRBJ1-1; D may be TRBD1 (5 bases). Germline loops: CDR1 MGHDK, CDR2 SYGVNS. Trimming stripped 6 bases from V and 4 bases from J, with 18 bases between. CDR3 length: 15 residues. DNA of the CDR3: TGTGCCAGCAGCTCTCAAATAGGGGTGGGCACTGAAGCTTTCTTT. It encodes CASSSQIGVGTEAFF.

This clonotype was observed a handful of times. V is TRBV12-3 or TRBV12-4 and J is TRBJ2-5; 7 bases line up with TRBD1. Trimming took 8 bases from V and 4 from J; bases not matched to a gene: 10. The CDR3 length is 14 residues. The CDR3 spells CASGLTGEGETQYF. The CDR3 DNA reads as TGTGCCAGCGGATTAACAGGGGAAGGAGAGACCCAGTACTTC.

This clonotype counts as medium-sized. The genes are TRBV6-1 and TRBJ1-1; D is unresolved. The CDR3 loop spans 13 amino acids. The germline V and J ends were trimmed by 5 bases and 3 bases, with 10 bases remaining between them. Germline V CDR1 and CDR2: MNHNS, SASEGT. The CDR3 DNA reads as TGTGCCAGCAGTCTAAAATGGGACACTGAAGCTTTCTTT. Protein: CASSLKWDTEAFF.

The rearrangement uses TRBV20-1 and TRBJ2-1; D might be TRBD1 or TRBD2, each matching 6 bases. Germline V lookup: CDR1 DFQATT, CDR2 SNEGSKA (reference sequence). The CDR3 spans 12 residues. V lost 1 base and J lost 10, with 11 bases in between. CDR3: CSARGLGGEQFF. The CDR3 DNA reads TGCAGTGCTAGAGGCCTGGGGGGCGAGCAGTTCTTC.

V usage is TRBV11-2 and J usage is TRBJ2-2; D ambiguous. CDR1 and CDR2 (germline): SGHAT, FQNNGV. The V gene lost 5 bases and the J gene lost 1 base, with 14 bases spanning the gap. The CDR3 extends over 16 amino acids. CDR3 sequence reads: CASSRVVVRNTGELFF. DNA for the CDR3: TGTGCCAGCAGCCGAGTAGTCGTTCGGAACACCGGGGAGCTGTTTTTT.

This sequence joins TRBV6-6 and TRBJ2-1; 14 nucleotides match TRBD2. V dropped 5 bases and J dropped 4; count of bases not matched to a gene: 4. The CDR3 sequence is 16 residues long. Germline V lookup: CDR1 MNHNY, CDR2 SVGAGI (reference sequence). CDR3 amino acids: CASSPGLAGGYNEQFF. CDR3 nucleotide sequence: TGTGCCAGCAGTCCAGGACTAGCGGGAGGATACAATGAGCAGTTCTTC.

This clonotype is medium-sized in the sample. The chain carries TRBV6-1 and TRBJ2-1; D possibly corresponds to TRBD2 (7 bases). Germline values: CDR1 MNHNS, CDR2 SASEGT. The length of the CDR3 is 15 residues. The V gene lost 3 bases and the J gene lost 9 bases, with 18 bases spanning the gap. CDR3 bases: TGTGCCAGCAGTGAGGAGGGGGGGGCGAGGGGTGAGCAGTTCTTC. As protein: CASSEEGGARGEQFF.